Following are 4 T cell receptor beta chains from one sample sequenced in a study of radiotherapy plus CTLA-4 blockade in lung cancer. Repertoires were generated with immunoSEQ multiplex PCR, while TCRdb's copy carries only in-frame clones and drops some. The table shows around 44,000 clones, with around 88% occurring only once. Sample: peripheral blood, taken from a patient treated with radiotherapy plus ipilimumab. Source of these receptors: a human donor with non-small cell lung cancer that progressed on radiotherapy plus ipilimumab. Some clones in this sample may be carry-over from other donors' samples.

V is TRBV7-3 and J is TRBJ2-1; D gene uncertain. CDR3 size: 15 residues. Germline CDR1 is SGHTA and CDR2 is FQGTGA. Trimming cost V 1 base and J 0 bases, with 7 bases left between them. The CDR3 bases are TGTGCCAGCAGCTTAATTCCCAGCTCCTACAATGAGCAGTTCTTC. Translated, it gives CASSLIPSSYNEQFF.

The chain carries TRBV29-1 and TRBJ2-3; 11 bases map to TRBD2. The CDR3 runs 17 residues. After removal of 0 bases from V and 4 bases from J, the junction contained 9 bases not matched to a gene. CDR1 is SQVTM and CDR2 is ANQGSEA in the germline V gene. In nucleotides, the CDR3 is TGCAGCGTTGAAGATGGTTCTAGCGGGGGGTTAGCAGATACGCAGTATTTT. Protein product: CSVEDGSSGGLADTQYF.

This sequence joins TRBV9 and TRBJ2-1; 10 bases fit TRBD2. CDR3 length: 15 residues. Germline V gene data show CDR1 as SGDLS and CDR2 as YYNGEE. The trim removed 1 base at V and 10 bases at J, leaving 8 bases unmatched. The CDR3 nucleotides are TGTGCCAGCAGCGTACGAGCGGGGGGGCCCGAGGAGCAGTTCTTC. Protein sequence: CASSVRAGGPEEQFF. The entire variable domain, with the rest obtained from reference TRBV9 and TRBJ2-1, is as follows: DSGVTQTPKHLITATGQRVTLRCSPRSGDLSVYWYQQSLDQGLQFLIQYYNGEERAKGNILERFSAQQFPDLHSELNLSSLELGDSALYFCASSVRAGGPEEQFFGPGTRLTVL.

The V and J genes are TRBV6-1 and TRBJ2-1, with 11 bases fitting TRBD2. The CDR3 loop spans 17 amino acids. CDR1 is MNHNS and CDR2 is SASEGT in the germline V gene. With 2 bases clipped from V and 6 bases from J, the junction kept 9 bases outside the gene matches. CDR3 in amino acids: CASSELRLAGSANEQFF. The DNA for the CDR3 is TGTGCCAGCAGTGAATTGCGACTAGCGGGGTCGGCCAATGAGCAGTTCTTC.